The TCR beta chain described here comes from a study of blood T cells in healthy people across ages. This clonotype was recorded many times. Looked up from germline, CDR1 is KGHSY and CDR2 is FQNENV. The V and J ends lost 3 bases and 1 base respectively, with 13 bases between them. CDR3 size: 15 residues. Combining a sample-barcoded 5' primer with a J-beta primer mix, a second PCR ran for roughly 7 to 11 cycles. In TCRdb, the 5' RACE reads were re-called with MiXCR into one record per CDR3 protein. The sample carries nearly 1 million distinct CDR3 sequences, roughly 51% recorded once. Donation came from healthy Caucasian individuals in Russia who were aged roughly 6 to 95.

This rearrangement joins TRBV16 to TRBJ2-7; TRBD1 might be the D (6 bases). The sample consisted of blood. This TCR was recovered from a woman between 55 and 75 years old in good health. The CDR3, as DNA: TGTGCCAGCAGCCATAAGACAGGTACTTCCTACGAGCAGTACTTC. The encoded protein is CASSHKTGTSYEQYF. The complete variable domain, with remaining parts taken from reference TRBV16 and TRBJ2-7, reads GEEVAQTPKHLVRGEGQKAKLYCAPIKGHSYVFWYQQVLKNEFKFLISFQNENVFDETGMPKERFSAKCLPNSPCSLEIQATKLEDSAVYFCASSHKTGTSYEQYFGPGTRLTVT.